The clone carrying this T cell receptor beta chain appeared a single time. This sample was included in a study of blood T cells in healthy people across ages. Overall study: With template switching, about one barcoded beta molecule was captured per two T cells.

Sample-barcoded 5' priming and a J-beta primer mix drove a second PCR of roughly 7 to 11 cycles. Template switching added a 12-random-nucleotide identifier to every cDNA molecule. The study obtained at least 2.5 million CDR3-containing paired-end reads from every sample. TCRdb re-called the 5' RACE reads with MiXCR, one entry per CDR3 protein. The repertoire has around 1,800,000 distinct CDR3 sequences, 35% to 50% of them found once; the top ten carry 20% to 25%. Each donor supplied around 10 milliliters of peripheral blood. The sequence was obtained from a human donor in good health. Sample: blood.

CDR3 protein: CASSHPNSMRQNTGELFF. The CDR3 region has the DNA TGTGCCAGCAGCCATCCCAACTCAATGAGGCAGAACACCGGGGAGCTGTTTTTT. The J gene is TRBJ2-2, the V gene TRBV7-9; the D is unclear. CDR1 SEHNR and CDR2 FQNEAQ come from the germline V gene (reference sequence). The V end lost 5 bases, the J end lost 1 base, and 20 bases lay between the germline ends. The CDR3 extends over 18 amino acids. Full variable domain (rest looked up from reference TRBV7-9 and TRBJ2-2): DTGVSQNPRHKITKRGQNVTFRCDPISEHNRLYWYRQTLGQGPEFLTYFQNEAQLEKSRLLSDRFSAERPKGSFSTLEIQRTEQGDSAMYLCASSHPNSMRQNTGELFFGEGSRLTVL.